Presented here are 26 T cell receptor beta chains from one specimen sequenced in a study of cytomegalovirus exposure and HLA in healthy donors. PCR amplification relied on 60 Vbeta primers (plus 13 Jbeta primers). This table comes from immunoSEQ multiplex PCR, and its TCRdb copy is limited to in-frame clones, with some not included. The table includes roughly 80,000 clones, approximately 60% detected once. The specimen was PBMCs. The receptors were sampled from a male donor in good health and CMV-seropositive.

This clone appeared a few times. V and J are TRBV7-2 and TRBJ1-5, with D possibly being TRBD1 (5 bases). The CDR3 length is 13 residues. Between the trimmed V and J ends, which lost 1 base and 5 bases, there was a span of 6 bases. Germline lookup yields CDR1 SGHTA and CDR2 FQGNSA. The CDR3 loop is CASSLVGDQPQHF. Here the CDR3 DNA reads TGTGCCAGCAGCTTAGTAGGGGATCAGCCCCAGCATTTT.

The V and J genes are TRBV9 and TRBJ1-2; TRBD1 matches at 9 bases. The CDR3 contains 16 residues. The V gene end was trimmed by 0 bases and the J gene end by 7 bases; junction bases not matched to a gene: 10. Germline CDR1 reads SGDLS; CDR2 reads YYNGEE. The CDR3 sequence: CASSVEGRDRVGGYTF. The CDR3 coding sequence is TGTGCCAGCAGCGTAGAGGGTAGGGACAGGGTCGGTGGCTACACCTTC.

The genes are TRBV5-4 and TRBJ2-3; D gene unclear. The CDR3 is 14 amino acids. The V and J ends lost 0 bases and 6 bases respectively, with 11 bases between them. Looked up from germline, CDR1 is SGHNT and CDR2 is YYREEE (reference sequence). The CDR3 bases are TGTGCCAGCAGCTTGGTTGAGCGTCAGGATACGCAGTATTTT. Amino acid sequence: CASSLVERQDTQYF. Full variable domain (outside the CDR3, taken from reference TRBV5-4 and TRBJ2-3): ETGVTQSPTHLIKTRGQQVTLRCSSQSGHNTVSWYQQALGQGPQFIFQYYREEENGRGNFPPRFSGLQFPNYSSELNVNALELDDSALYLCASSLVERQDTQYFGPGTRLTVL.

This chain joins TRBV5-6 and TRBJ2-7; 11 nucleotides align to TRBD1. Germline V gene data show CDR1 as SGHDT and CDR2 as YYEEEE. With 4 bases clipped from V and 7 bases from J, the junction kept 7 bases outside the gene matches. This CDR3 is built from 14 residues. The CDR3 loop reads CASSLDRGLWEQYF. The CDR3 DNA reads TGTGCCAGCAGCCTGGACAGGGGGCTATGGGAGCAGTACTTC.

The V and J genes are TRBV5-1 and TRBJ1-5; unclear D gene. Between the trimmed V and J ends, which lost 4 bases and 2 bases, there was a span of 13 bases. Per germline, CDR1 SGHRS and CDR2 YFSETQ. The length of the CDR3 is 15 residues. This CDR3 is CASSPGDGGNQPQHF. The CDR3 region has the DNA TGCGCCAGCAGCCCCGGGGATGGGGGCAATCAGCCCCAGCATTTT.

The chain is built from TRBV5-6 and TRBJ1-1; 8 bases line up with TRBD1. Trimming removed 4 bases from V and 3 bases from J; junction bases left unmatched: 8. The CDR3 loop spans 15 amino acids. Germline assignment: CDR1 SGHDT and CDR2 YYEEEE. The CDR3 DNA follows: TGTGCCAGCAGCCTTGAGACAGGGGTGGACACTGAAGCTTTCTTT. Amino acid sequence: CASSLETGVDTEAFF.

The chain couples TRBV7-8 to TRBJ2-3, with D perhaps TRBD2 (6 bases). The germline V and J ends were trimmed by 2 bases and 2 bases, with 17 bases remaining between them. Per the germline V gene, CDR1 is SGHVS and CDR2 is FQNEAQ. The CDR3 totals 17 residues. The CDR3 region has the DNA TGTGCCAGCAGCTTACGCCTCGGCGGGGTAGCCACAGATACGCAGTATTTT. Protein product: CASSLRLGGVATDTQYF.

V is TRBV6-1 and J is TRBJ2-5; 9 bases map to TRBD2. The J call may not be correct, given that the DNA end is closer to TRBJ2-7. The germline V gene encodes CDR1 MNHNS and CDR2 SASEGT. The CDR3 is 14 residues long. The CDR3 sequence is CASSATSGPYEQYF. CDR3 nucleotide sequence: TGTGCCAGCAGCGCCACTAGCGGGCCCTACGAGCAGTACTTC.

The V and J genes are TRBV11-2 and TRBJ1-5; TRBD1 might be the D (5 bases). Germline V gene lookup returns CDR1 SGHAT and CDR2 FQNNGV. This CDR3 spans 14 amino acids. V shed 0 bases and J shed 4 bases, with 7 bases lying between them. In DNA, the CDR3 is TGTGCCAGCAGCTTAGAGGGGCCGAATCAGCCCCAGCATTTT. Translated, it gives CASSLEGPNQPQHF. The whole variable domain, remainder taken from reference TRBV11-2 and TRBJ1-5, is EAGVAQSPRYKIIEKRQSVAFWCNPISGHATLYWYQQILGQGPKLLIQFQNNGVVDDSQLPKDRFSAERLKGVDSTLKIQPAKLEDSAVYLCASSLEGPNQPQHFGDGTRLSIL.

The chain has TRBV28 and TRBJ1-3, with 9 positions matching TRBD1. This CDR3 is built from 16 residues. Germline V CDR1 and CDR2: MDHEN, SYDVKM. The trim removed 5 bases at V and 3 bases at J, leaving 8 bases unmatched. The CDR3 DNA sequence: TGTGCCAGCAGTGCCCGGACAGGGGTAGTTGGAAACACCATATATTTT. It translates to CASSARTGVVGNTIYF.

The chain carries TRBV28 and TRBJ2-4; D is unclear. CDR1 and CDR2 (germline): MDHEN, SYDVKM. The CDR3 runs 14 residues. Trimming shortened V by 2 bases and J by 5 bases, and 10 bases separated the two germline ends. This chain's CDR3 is CASSLKRLQNIQYF. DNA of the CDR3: TGTGCCAGCAGTTTAAAGAGGCTCCAAAACATTCAGTACTTC.

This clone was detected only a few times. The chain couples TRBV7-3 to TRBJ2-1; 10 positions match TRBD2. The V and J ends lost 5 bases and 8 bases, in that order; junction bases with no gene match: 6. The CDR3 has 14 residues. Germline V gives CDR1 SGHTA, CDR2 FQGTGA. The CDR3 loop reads CASSLAGEAYEQFF. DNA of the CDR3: TGTGCCAGCAGCCTAGCGGGAGAGGCTTATGAGCAGTTCTTC. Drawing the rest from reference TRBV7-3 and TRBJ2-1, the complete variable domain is GAGVSQTPSNKVTEKGKYVELRCDPISGHTALYWYRQSLGQGPEFLIYFQGTGAADDSGLPNDRFFAVRPEGSVSTLKIQRTERGDSAVYLCASSLAGEAYEQFFGPGTRLTVL.

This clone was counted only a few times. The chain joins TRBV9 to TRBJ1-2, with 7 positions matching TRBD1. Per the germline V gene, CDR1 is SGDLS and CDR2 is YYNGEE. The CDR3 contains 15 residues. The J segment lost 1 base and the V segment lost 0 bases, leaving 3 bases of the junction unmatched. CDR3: CASSVEGAINYGYTF. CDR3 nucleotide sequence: TGTGCCAGCAGCGTAGAGGGGGCTATTAACTATGGCTACACCTTC.

CDR3 region: CASSVEASGSYEQYF. CDR3 in DNA: TGTGCCAGCAGCGTAGAGGCTAGCGGCTCCTACGAGCAGTACTTC. This rearrangement joins TRBV9 to TRBJ2-7; 7 nucleotides agree with TRBD2. The CDR3 covers 15 residues. Germline-derived CDR1 and CDR2 are SGDLS and YYNGEE. V was pared by 0 bases and J by 0 bases, with 3 bases of the junction left unmatched. Full variable domain (rest looked up from reference TRBV9 and TRBJ2-7): DSGVTQTPKHLITATGQRVTLRCSPRSGDLSVYWYQQSLDQGLQFLIQYYNGEERAKGNILERFSAQQFPDLHSELNLSSLELGDSALYFCASSVEASGSYEQYFGPGTRLTVT.

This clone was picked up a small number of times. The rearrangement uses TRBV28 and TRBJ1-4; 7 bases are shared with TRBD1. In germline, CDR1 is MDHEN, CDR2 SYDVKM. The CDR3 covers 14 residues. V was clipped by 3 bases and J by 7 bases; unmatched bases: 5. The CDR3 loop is CASSFQGTVEKLFF. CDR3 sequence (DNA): TGTGCCAGCAGTTTCCAAGGGACAGTTGAAAAACTGTTTTTT.

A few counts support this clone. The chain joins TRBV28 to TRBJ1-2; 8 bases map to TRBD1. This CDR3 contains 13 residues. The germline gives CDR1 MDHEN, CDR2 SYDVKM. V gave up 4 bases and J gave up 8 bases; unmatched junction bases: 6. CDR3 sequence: CASSYQGAGGYTF. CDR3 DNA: TGTGCCAGCAGTTATCAGGGGGCGGGAGGCTACACCTTC.

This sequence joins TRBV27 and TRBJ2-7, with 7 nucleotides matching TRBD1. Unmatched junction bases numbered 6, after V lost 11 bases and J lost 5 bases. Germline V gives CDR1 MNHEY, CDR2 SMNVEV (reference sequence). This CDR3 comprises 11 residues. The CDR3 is CASRGPHEQYF. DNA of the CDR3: TGTGCCTCGAGGGGGCCTCACGAGCAGTACTTC.

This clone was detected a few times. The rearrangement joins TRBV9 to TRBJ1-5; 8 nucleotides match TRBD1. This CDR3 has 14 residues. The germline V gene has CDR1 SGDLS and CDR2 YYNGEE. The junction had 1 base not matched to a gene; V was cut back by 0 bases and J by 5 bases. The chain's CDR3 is CASSVDRGDQPQHF. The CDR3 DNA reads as TGTGCCAGCAGCGTAGACAGGGGGGATCAGCCCCAGCATTTT.

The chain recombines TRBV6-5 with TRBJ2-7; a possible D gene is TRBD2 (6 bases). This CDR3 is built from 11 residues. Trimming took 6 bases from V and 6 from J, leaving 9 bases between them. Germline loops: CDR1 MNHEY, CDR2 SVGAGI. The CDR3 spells CASSQGGEQYF. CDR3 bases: TGTGCCAGCAGCCAGGGAGGCGAGCAGTACTTC.

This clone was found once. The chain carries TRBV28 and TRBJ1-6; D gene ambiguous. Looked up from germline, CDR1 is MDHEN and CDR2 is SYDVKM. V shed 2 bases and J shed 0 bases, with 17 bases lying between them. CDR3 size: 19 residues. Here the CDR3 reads CASSLGLRASSSYNSPLHF. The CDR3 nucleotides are TGTGCCAGCAGTTTAGGTCTTCGAGCGTCGAGCTCCTATAATTCACCCCTCCACTTT.

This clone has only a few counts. The chain's CDR3 is CASSFNGQVAYGYTF. As DNA, the CDR3 is TGCGCCAGCAGCTTCAACGGACAGGTAGCTTATGGCTACACCTTC. J is TRBJ1-2 and V is TRBV5-1, with 7 nucleotides matching TRBD1. V trimming: 2 bases; J trimming: 5 bases; junction bases outside the gene matches: 9. Germline-derived CDR1 and CDR2 are SGHRS and YFSETQ. The CDR3 runs to 15 residues.

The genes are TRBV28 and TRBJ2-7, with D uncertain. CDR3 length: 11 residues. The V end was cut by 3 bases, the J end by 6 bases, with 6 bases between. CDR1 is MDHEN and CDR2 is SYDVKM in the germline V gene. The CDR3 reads CASSLRGEQYF. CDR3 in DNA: TGTGCCAGCAGTTTGCGAGGCGAGCAGTACTTC. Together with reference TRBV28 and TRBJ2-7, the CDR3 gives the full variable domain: DVKVTQSSRYLVKRTGEKVFLECVQDMDHENMFWYRQDPGLGLRLIYFSYDVKMKEKGDIPEGYSVSREKKERFSLILESASTNQTSMYLCASSLRGEQYFGPGTRLTVT.

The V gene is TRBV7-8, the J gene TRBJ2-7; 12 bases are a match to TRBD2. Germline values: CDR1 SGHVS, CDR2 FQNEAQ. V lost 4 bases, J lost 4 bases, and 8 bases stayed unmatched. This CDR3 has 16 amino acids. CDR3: CASSSPTSGRKYEQYF. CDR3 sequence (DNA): TGTGCCAGCAGCTCCCCCACTAGCGGGAGGAAATACGAGCAGTACTTC. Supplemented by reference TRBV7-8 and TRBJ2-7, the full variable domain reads GAGVSQSPRYKVAKRGQDVALRCDPISGHVSLFWYQQALGQGPEFLTYFQNEAQLDKSGLPSDRFFAERPEGSVSTLKIQRTQQEDSAVYLCASSSPTSGRKYEQYFGPGTRLTVT.

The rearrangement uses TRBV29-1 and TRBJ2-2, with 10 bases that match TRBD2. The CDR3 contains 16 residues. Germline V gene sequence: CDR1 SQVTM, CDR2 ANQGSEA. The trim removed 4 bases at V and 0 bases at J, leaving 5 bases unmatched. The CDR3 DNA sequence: TGCAGCGTTGTTCTAGCGGGGGTAGCGAACACCGGGGAGCTGTTTTTT. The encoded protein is CSVVLAGVANTGELFF.

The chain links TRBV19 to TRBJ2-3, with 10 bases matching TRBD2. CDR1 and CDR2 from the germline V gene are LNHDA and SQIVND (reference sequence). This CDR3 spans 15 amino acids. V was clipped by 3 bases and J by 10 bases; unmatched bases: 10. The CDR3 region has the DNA TGTGCCAGTAGTATCCTAGCGGGAGTGAGAGGGTCGCAGTATTTT. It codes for CASSILAGVRGSQYF.

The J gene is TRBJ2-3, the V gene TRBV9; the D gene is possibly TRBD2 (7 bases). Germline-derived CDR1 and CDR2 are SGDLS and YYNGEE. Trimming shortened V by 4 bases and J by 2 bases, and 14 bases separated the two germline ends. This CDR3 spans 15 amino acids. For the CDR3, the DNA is TGTGCCAGCAGCAATGAGGGGGGGGACACAGATACGCAGTATTTT. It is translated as CASSNEGGDTDTQYF.